The clone carrying this T cell receptor beta chain was counted many times. Antigen: not known. This sample is part of a study of early T cells in non-severe SARS-CoV-2 infection. Study-level information: Unpaired chains resulted from sequencing bulk RNA of unsorted whole blood.

This CDR3 has 15 amino acids. The germline V gene encodes CDR1 SGHRS and CDR2 YFSETQ. J was trimmed by 2 bases and V by 0 bases; bases with no gene match: 4. Findings of the study overall: Anti-spike CD8 responses were favored by VDJdb matching, which missed private and CD4 specificities.

Individual cDNA molecules received unique molecular identifiers during library preparation. TCRdb re-analysed the 5' RACE reads in MiXCR, keeping a single row per CDR3 protein. Of some 25,000 distinct CDR3 sequences detected, roughly 4.5% appear once; the ten largest clones hold approximately 10%. What was sequenced was whole blood. The sequence came from an adult who was a healthcare worker with PCR-confirmed SARS-CoV-2 infection or an uninfected control (not recorded which). The chain is built from TRBV5-1 and TRBJ2-5, with 7 positions matching TRBD2. This CDR3 is CASSLAGGWQETQYF. In nucleotides, the CDR3 is TGCGCCAGCAGCTTGGCGGGGGGATGGCAAGAGACCCAGTACTTC.